This T cell receptor beta chain emerged from a study of blood T cell repertoires in COVID-19. Study information: Collection of acute and convalescent COVID-19 samples took place in the United States, Italy and Spain.

Seattle researchers signed up patients amid active infection and tracked them longitudinally. Per the study methods: Amplified reference gene primers provided the basis for estimating nucleated cell counts. The assay was immunoSEQ multiplex PCR, and TCRdb's table has in-frame clones only and misses some. V and J calls and clone size are copied from that table; D and trimming were computed from the DNA. The sample yields hundreds of thousands of clones, more than 75% seen once. V shed 4 bases and J shed 0 bases, with 10 bases lying between them. The germline V gene has CDR1 MNHEY and CDR2 SVGAGI. CDR3 length: 15 amino acids.

Material: peripheral blood. The sequence was collected from a man in his fifties with COVID-19, enrolled during active disease. The chain couples TRBV6-5 to TRBJ2-1; D is possibly TRBD2 (6 bases). The CDR3: CASSWDFSSYNEQFF. The CDR3 DNA reads as TGTGCCAGCAGTTGGGACTTCAGCTCCTACAATGAGCAGTTCTTC.